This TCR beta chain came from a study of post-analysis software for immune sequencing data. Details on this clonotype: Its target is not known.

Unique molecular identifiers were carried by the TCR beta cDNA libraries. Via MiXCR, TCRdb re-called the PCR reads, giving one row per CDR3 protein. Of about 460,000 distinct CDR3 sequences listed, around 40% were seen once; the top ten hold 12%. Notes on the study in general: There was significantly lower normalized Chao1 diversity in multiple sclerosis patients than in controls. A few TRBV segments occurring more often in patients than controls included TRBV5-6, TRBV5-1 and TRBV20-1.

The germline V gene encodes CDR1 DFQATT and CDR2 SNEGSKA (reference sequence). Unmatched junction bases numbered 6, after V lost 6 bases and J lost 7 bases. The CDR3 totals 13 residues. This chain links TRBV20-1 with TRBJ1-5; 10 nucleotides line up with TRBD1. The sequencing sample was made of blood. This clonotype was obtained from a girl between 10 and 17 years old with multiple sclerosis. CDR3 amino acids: CSAKTGGGQPQHF. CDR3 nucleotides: TGCAGTGCAAAGACAGGGGGCGGGCAGCCCCAGCATTTT.